Listed below are T cell receptor beta chains from one sample, sequenced in a study of siplizumab effects on memory and regulatory T cells. Produced via immunoSEQ multiplex PCR; TCRdb's table is partial and in-frame only. The data show some 88,000 clones, over 80% seen once. The sequencing input was CD4+ T cells sorted from blood. These receptors were taken from a human donor in good health. Each CDR3 is given with its conserved first and last residue. D genes are given only for firm matches. Expanded clones get a size class; other rows say once, few or many, or leave the size out.

CDR3 DNA	CDR3 protein	clone size	V gene	J gene	D gene
TGTGCCAGCAGCTTAGGGGCGGGGGGGACTGAAGCTTTCTTT	CASSLGAGGTEAFF	many	TRBV7-8	TRBJ1-1	NA
TGTGCCACCAGCAGAGAGGGCCCCCGACGGTCTAAACTGTTTTTT	CATSREGPRRSKLFF	NA	TRBV15	TRBJ1-4	NA
TGTGCCATCACCCCAGCGGCGAACACCGGGGAGCTGTTTTTT	CAITPAANTGELFF	NA	TRBV10-3	TRBJ2-2	NA
TGTGCCAGCAGCTCCCAGCGGGGGTCCCTCGGCTACACCTTC	CASSSQRGSLGYTF	NA	TRBV7-2	TRBJ1-2	NA
TGTGCCAGCTCACCTTCTAGCGGGGCCCCCTACAATGAGCGGTTCTTC	CASSPSSGAPYNERFF	NA	TRBV18	TRBJ2-1	TRBD2
TGTGCCTGGAATCGAGAAAGCTCCTACAATGAGCAGTTCTTC	CAWNRESSYNEQFF	NA	TRBV30	TRBJ2-1	NA
TGTGCCGCCGGGGTCCGTGGGGGGCCTAATGAAAAACTGTTTTTT	CAAGVRGGPNEKLFF	NA	TRBV19	TRBJ1-4	NA
TGTGCCAGCTCACCATCGGCTGGGATCTATGGCTACACCTTC	CASSPSAGIYGYTF	NA	TRBV18	TRBJ1-2	NA
TGTGCCAGCAGTTTATGGACAGGGGGCGCCGGTGAAGCTTTCTTT	CASSLWTGGAGEAFF	NA	TRBV28	TRBJ1-1	TRBD1
TGTGCCTGGAGTGTACCTTACCGTACTAACTATGGCTACACCTTC	CAWSVPYRTNYGYTF	once	TRBV30	TRBJ1-2	NA
TGTGCCAGCAGTTACTCGCCGGGAGGAGATACGCAGTATTTT	CASSYSPGGDTQYF	NA	TRBV6-6	TRBJ2-3	TRBD2
TGCGCCAGCAGCACCGGACAGGCTGGTAATCAGCCCCAGCATTTT	CASSTGQAGNQPQHF	few	TRBV5-1	TRBJ1-5	TRBD1
TGTGCCAGCAGCTTAATTGGAGCGCAAGAGACCCAGTACTTC	CASSLIGAQETQYF	NA	TRBV5-6	TRBJ2-5	NA
TGTGCCAGCAGTTTAGGGGTCGCCAAGACCCAGTACTTC	CASSLGVAKTQYF	NA	TRBV28	TRBJ2-5	NA
TGTGCCAGCAGCTTTGCGGGCTCCTACAATGAGCAGTTCTTC	CASSFAGSYNEQFF	NA	TRBV7-2	TRBJ2-1	NA
TGTGCCACCAGCGGACCCGGGACAGGAGACTATGGCTACACCTTC	CATSGPGTGDYGYTF	NA	TRBV15	TRBJ1-2	TRBD1
TGTGCCAGCAGCCCACGACTAGCGGGAGGGAACAATGAGCAGTTCTTC	CASSPRLAGGNNEQFF	NA	TRBV9	TRBJ2-1	TRBD2
TGTGCCAGCAGCCGCAGGGTGACCTCGAACACCGGGGAGCTGTTTTTT	CASSRRVTSNTGELFF	NA	TRBV7-6	TRBJ2-2	NA
TGTGCCAGCAGTTTATTACTAGCTCCAGATACGCAGTATTTT	CASSLLLAPDTQYF	NA	TRBV27	TRBJ2-3	NA
TGTGCCACCAGCAGGACTAGCGGCTCTGGGGCCAACGTCCTGACTTTC	CATSRTSGSGANVLTF	NA	TRBV15	TRBJ2-6	TRBD2
TGTGCCAGCACCTTAACAGATACGCAGTATTTT	CASTLTDTQYF	NA	TRBV6-1	TRBJ2-3	NA
TGCGCCAGCAGCCCCTTGGGGTCGGGACAGGGTGGGTACGAGCAGTACTTC	CASSPLGSGQGGYEQYF	few	TRBV5-1	TRBJ2-7	TRBD1
TGTGCCAGCACCTCAGGGCCTGGGAATCAGCCCCAGCATTTT	CASTSGPGNQPQHF	few	TRBV5-4	TRBJ1-5	NA
TGTGCCAGCAGTAGACAGGAGACCTATGGCTACACCTTC	CASSRQETYGYTF	NA	TRBV6-5	TRBJ1-2	NA
TGTGCCAGCAGGGTGGGACTAGCAGAATACAATGAGCAGTTCTTC	CASRVGLAEYNEQFF	NA	TRBV6-1	TRBJ2-1	TRBD2
TGTGCCAGCAGCAAGCACCAAAGGGGGCTGGGGACAGATACGCAGTATTTT	CASSKHQRGLGTDTQYF	NA	TRBV11-1	TRBJ2-3	TRBD1
TGTGCCAGCAGCCCCGGGGGCTACGAGCAGTACTTC	CASSPGGYEQYF	NA	TRBV9	TRBJ2-7	NA
TGCGCCAGCAGCCAAGATTGGAGGGCGGAAGGCTACACCTTC	CASSQDWRAEGYTF	NA	TRBV4-1	TRBJ1-2	NA
TGTGCTAGTGGCCCGATGACGGACACTGAAGCTTTCTTT	CASGPMTDTEAFF	NA	TRBV12-5	TRBJ1-1	NA
TGTGCCAGCAGGGGGACTAGGGTCTCCTACAATGAGCAGTTCTTC	CASRGTRVSYNEQFF	few	TRBV2	TRBJ2-1	TRBD2
TGTGCCAGCAGTTCCCCCTCCCGGAGCACAGATACGCAGTATTTT	CASSSPSRSTDTQYF	once	TRBV28	TRBJ2-3	NA
TGTGCCAGCAGTTCTCATGGGGGGGGCTATGGCTACACCTTC	CASSSHGGGYGYTF	NA	TRBV6-6	TRBJ1-2	NA
TGTGCCAGCAGATCAGGGGGAGCCGGGGAGCTGTTTTTT	CASRSGGAGELFF	NA	TRBV9	TRBJ2-2	TRBD1
TGTGCCAGTAGTCACCTCGGGGCTTCAGGCACCATATATTTT	CASSHLGASGTIYF	few	TRBV19	TRBJ1-3	NA
TGTGCCAGCAGATACGCCCTTAAAAATATCAATGAGCAGTTCTTC	CASRYALKNINEQFF	NA	TRBV28	TRBJ2-1	NA
TGCGCCAGCAGCCTTGACAGGGAATGGGGTGAGCAGTTCTTC	CASSLDREWGEQFF	NA	TRBV5-1	TRBJ2-1	TRBD1
TGCGCCAGCAGCTTGGGTCAGGGGGCTAGGGATGAAAAACTGTTTTTT	CASSLGQGARDEKLFF	NA	TRBV5-1	TRBJ1-4	TRBD1
TGTGCCAGCAGCTTAGGTCCGGGAGGGACGGCAGATACGCAGTATTTT	CASSLGPGGTADTQYF	NA	TRBV7-3	TRBJ2-3	TRBD2
TGTGCCAGTAGGGGACAGGGCTTCGCTGGAAACACCATATATTTT	CASRGQGFAGNTIYF	NA	TRBV19	TRBJ1-3	TRBD1
TGTGCCACCAGCAGATGGCTAGAGACCCAGTACTTC	CATSRWLETQYF	NA	TRBV15	TRBJ2-5	NA
TGTGCCAGCAGCCCCAGGGGGAGCTACGAGCAGTACTTC	CASSPRGSYEQYF	NA	TRBV5-4	TRBJ2-7	TRBD1
TGTGCCAGCAGTGTATCCCGCAAGGATAACTATGGCTACACCTTC	CASSVSRKDNYGYTF	NA	TRBV2	TRBJ1-2	NA
TGTGCCAGCAGCCCAGATTTGGGCTCTCTAGCGAGAGTCTACTCCTACGAGCAGTACTTC	CASSPDLGSLARVYSYEQYF	NA	TRBV7-8	TRBJ2-7	NA
TGTGCCAGCAGTGACCCCGGGACGGTTAGCAATCAGCCCCAGCATTTT	CASSDPGTVSNQPQHF	NA	TRBV6-4	TRBJ1-5	NA
TGCACCAGCAGCCACATTGATGCTTTCTTT	CTSSHIDAFF	NA	TRBV1	TRBJ1-1	NA
TGTGCCAGCAGCCATGGACTAGCGGTAGGGGAGCAGTACTTC	CASSHGLAVGEQYF	NA	TRBV7-2	TRBJ2-7	TRBD2
TGTGCCAGCAGCTCCCGGGCGGGAGGGGGCCGTGAGCAGTTCTTC	CASSSRAGGGREQFF	once	TRBV7-2	TRBJ2-1	TRBD2
TGTGCCAGCAGCGCCGGACTAGCTCTACAAGAGACCCAGTACTTC	CASSAGLALQETQYF	NA	TRBV9	TRBJ2-5	TRBD2